A selection of T cell receptor beta chains follows, all from one sample in a study of T cell responses to AZD1222 COVID-19 vaccine. Libraries were prepared by immunoSEQ multiplex PCR; TCRdb keeps only in-frame clonotypes and omits some of them. The sample holds 130,000 or so clones, roughly 93% seen once. Here the sequenced sample was peripheral blood, taken 28 days after the second AZD1222 dose. The receptors were gathered from an adult who received the AZD1222 COVID-19 vaccine. Both conserved end residues are part of each CDR3. A D gene is named only where the DNA matches it firmly. Only some rows state a clone size, as once, few, many or a class for expanded clones.

D gene | clone size | J gene | V gene | CDR3 protein | CDR3 DNA
NA | NA | TRBJ1-2 | TRBV16 | CASNGQSGRHGYTF | TGTGCCAGCAATGGTCAGTCAGGGAGGCATGGCTACACCTTC
NA | NA | TRBJ1-1 | TRBV29-1 | CSIRWAGGNTEAFF | TGCAGCATTAGGTGGGCAGGAGGGAACACTGAAGCTTTCTTT
TRBD1 | NA | TRBJ1-1 | TRBV3-1/TRBV3-2 | CASSQEGTGRNTEAFF | TGTGCCAGCAGCCAAGAGGGGACAGGTCGGAACACTGAAGCTTTCTTT
NA | NA | TRBJ2-3 | TRBV7-9 | CASSNPSRDTDTQYF | TGTGCCAGCAGCAACCCGAGTCGAGACACAGATACGCAGTATTTT
NA | NA | TRBJ1-1 | TRBV6-2/TRBV6-3 | CASSYRRNTEAFF | TGTGCCAGCAGTTACCGCAGAAACACTGAAGCTTTCTTT
NA | NA | TRBJ1-6 | TRBV7-3 | CASSLASTTTSPLHF | TGTGCCAGCAGCTTAGCCTCCACTACGACTTCACCCCTCCACTTT
NA | NA | TRBJ2-2 | TRBV30 | CAWSGGNTGELFF | TGTGCCTGGAGCGGGGGAAACACCGGGGAGCTGTTTTTT
TRBD2 | NA | TRBJ2-7 | TRBV6-6 | CASRSSSGSWYEQYF | TGTGCCAGCAGGTCCTCTAGCGGGAGTTGGTACGAGCAGTACTTC
NA | NA | TRBJ1-2 | TRBV25-1 | CASRRSGAGYTF | TGTGCCAGCAGGAGATCAGGGGCTGGCTACACCTTC
NA | NA | TRBJ2-2 | TRBV2 | CASRGLDPNTGELFF | TGTGCCAGCAGGGGACTCGACCCCAACACCGGGGAGCTGTTTTTT
NA | NA | TRBJ1-5 | TRBV4-1 | CASSPGLDQPQHF | TGCGCCAGCAGCCCGGGACTCGATCAGCCCCAGCATTTT
NA | NA | TRBJ2-7 | TRBV10-3 | CAISEHGDGRYEQYF | TGTGCCATCAGTGAGCATGGGGACGGTCGGTACGAGCAGTACTTC
NA | NA | TRBJ2-1 | TRBV7-9 | CASSFSGGGEQFF | TGTGCCAGCAGCTTTTCTGGTGGTGGTGAGCAGTTCTTC
NA | NA | TRBJ1-2 | TRBV6-5 | CASRNGRNYGYTF | TGTGCCAGCAGGAATGGTCGTAACTATGGCTACACCTTC
NA | NA | TRBJ1-1 | TRBV4-1 | CASSQGPGTGTEAFF | TGCGCCAGCAGCCAAGGTCCGGGCACCGGCACTGAAGCTTTCTTT
NA | NA | TRBJ1-6 | TRBV5-6 | CASTQRRGSYNSPLHF | TGTGCCAGCACCCAAAGAAGGGGCTCCTATAATTCACCCCTCCACTTT
NA | NA | TRBJ2-4 | TRBV12-3/TRBV12-4 | CASSLGDKNIQYF | TGTGCCAGCAGCCTGGGAGATAAAAACATTCAGTACTTC
NA | NA | TRBJ1-2 | TRBV6-4 | CASSDRGRTF | TGTGCCAGCAGTGACAGGGGACGGACCTTC
TRBD2 | NA | TRBJ2-6 | TRBV28 | CASSFSRGGTPSGANVLTF | TGTGCCAGCAGTTTCAGTCGGGGGGGCACCCCCTCTGGGGCCAACGTCCTGACTTTC
NA | once | TRBJ1-5 | TRBV5-4 | CASSLSPNQPQHF | TGTGCCAGCAGCTTGAGTCCTAATCAGCCCCAGCATTTT
TRBD2 | NA | TRBJ2-7 | TRBV20-1 | CSASGLAGGYEQYF | TGCAGTGCTAGTGGCCTAGCGGGAGGTTACGAGCAGTACTTC
TRBD1 | NA | TRBJ1-1 | TRBV27 | CASMVQGGNTEAFF | TGTGCCAGCATGGTACAGGGGGGGAACACTGAAGCTTTCTTT
TRBD1 | NA | TRBJ1-4 | TRBV7-9 | CASSAPGQGREKLFF | TGTGCCAGCAGCGCTCCGGGACAGGGACGAGAAAAACTGTTTTTT
TRBD1 | NA | TRBJ2-7 | TRBV15 | CATSSRDSSYEQYF | TGTGCCACCAGCAGCCGGGACAGCTCCTACGAGCAGTACTTC
NA | NA | TRBJ2-7 | TRBV3-1/TRBV3-2 | CASSSSRDRAGEQYF | TGTGCCAGCAGCTCCTCCCGAGATAGGGCCGGCGAGCAGTACTTC
NA | once | TRBJ2-7 | TRBV11-3 | CASSSTLSYEQYF | TGTGCCAGCAGCTCAACACTCTCCTACGAGCAGTACTTC
NA | NA | TRBJ2-3 | TRBV11-2 | CASRNWGGAPSTDTQYF | TGTGCCAGCAGAAACTGGGGGGGGGCCCCGAGCACAGATACGCAGTATTTT